This T cell receptor beta chain emerged from a study of cytomegalovirus exposure and HLA in healthy donors. Of note for this clone: What it binds is not known.

Vbeta (60) and Jbeta (13) primers were used in the PCR. Repertoires were generated with immunoSEQ multiplex PCR, while TCRdb's copy carries only in-frame clones and drops some. Seen in this sample are fewer than 200,000 clones; the ten most common clones hold over 1%. Findings and caveats of the study: As was reported, the HLA-A and HLA-B alleles of most subjects were accurately predicted from TCR beta sequences. The authors excluded some V segments, including TRBV6-2 and TRBV6-3, as indistinguishable.

Germline V gives CDR1 SGHRS, CDR2 YFSETQ. There are 14 residues in the CDR3. V shed 5 bases, J shed 1 base, and the junction held 2 bases outside the gene matches. The chain has TRBV5-1 and TRBJ2-2; 7 positions agree with TRBD2. Sequencing was carried out using PBMCs. This clonotype was obtained from a woman aged 55-69 years in good health and CMV-seronegative. This CDR3 is CASRREGNTGELFF. The CDR3 DNA reads TGCGCCAGCAGGAGGGAGGGGAACACCGGGGAGCTGTTTTTT.